The clone carrying this T cell receptor beta chain was seen more than once but under ten times. Its antigen is undetermined. The J segment lost 2 bases and the V segment lost 0 bases, leaving 7 bases of the junction unmatched. This CDR3 is built from 16 residues. CDR1 is GTSNPN, CDR2 SVGIG, per germline (reference sequence). TCRdb's table, derived via immunoSEQ multiplex PCR, lists solely in-frame clones and lacks some. Of millions of clones in the sample, 93% were seen once. The sample comes from a study of shared clonotypes between healthy human individuals. The study's findings and limits: Specimens sampled were limited to blood, with tissue repertoires likely differing.

Donors were healthy HIV-negative adults without recent acute infections or vaccinations. Sample: naive CD4+ T cells from PBMCs. Subset described: CD45RA+ positively selected. This clonotype was sampled from a man younger than 35 in good health. Some clones in this sample may be carry-over from other donors' samples. The chain recombines TRBV30 with TRBJ1-3; 7 bases map to TRBD1. The CDR3 loop reads CAWSVPDREAGNTIYF. The DNA of the CDR3 is TGTGCCTGGAGTGTACCCGACAGGGAGGCTGGAAACACCATATATTTT.